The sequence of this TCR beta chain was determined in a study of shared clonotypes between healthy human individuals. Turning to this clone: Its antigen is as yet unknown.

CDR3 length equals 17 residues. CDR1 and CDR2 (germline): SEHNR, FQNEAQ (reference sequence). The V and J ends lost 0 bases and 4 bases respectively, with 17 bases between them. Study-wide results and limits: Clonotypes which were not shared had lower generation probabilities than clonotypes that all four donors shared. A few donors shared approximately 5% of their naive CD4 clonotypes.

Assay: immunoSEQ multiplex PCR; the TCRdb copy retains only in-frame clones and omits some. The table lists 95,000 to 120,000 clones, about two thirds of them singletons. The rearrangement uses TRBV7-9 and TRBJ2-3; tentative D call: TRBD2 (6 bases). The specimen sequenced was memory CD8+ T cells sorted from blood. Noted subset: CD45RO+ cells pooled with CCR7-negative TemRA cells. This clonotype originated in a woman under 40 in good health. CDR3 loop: CASSLAEHGDLADTQYF. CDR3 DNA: TGTGCCAGCAGCTTAGCGGAGCACGGGGACTTGGCAGATACGCAGTATTTT.